The 20 T cell receptor beta chains given below trace back to one sample, sequenced in a study of T cell responses to AZD1222 COVID-19 vaccine. Generated by immunoSEQ multiplex PCR, the TCRdb table keeps only in-frame clones and is missing some. The table includes roughly 160,000 clones, about 92% detected once. The starting material was peripheral blood, obtained 28 days after the second AZD1222 dose. These receptors were obtained from an adult who received the AZD1222 COVID-19 vaccine.

On this clone: Sequence at one end of the junction differs from germline and may be a read error. V is TRBV10-2 and J is TRBJ1-5; unclear D gene. The CDR3 extends over 13 amino acids. The germline gives CDR1 WSHSY, CDR2 SAAADI. This CDR3 reads CASSEGTNQPQHF. The CDR3 DNA is TGCGCCAGCAGTGAGGGAACCAATCAACCCCAGCATTTT.

V gene TRBV19 combines with J gene TRBJ1-2, with D unclear. V was clipped by 4 bases and J by 10 bases, with 7 bases between them. The CDR3 covers 10 residues. Germline V gives CDR1 LNHDA, CDR2 SQIVND (reference sequence). CDR3 amino acids: CASSKWDYTF. The CDR3 DNA follows: TGTGCCAGTAGTAAATGGGACTACACCTTC.

The chain joins TRBV19 to TRBJ2-7, with D perhaps TRBD2 (5 bases). The CDR3 loop spans 12 amino acids. Per germline, CDR1 LNHDA and CDR2 SQIVND (reference sequence). V lost 10 bases and J lost 2, with 12 bases in between. This CDR3 reads CATGDRAYEQYF. CDR3 DNA: TGTGCCACCGGGGATCGGGCCTACGAGCAGTACTTC.

The rearrangement joins TRBV7-8 to TRBJ2-2, with 7 bases that match TRBD2. Losses at the gene ends were 2 bases for V and 0 bases for J; bases not matched to a gene: 0. There are 15 residues in the CDR3. Germline V CDR1 and CDR2: SGHVS, FQNEAQ. The CDR3 DNA is TGTGCCAGCAGCTTACTAGCGGCGAACACCGGGGAGCTGTTTTTT. Amino acid sequence: CASSLLAANTGELFF.

CDR3 loop: CASSDGRANTEAFF. The CDR3 coding sequence is TGTGCCAGCAGTGACGGCAGGGCGAACACTGAAGCTTTCTTT. The genes are TRBV6-4 and TRBJ1-1, with D possibly being TRBD1 (5 bases). The CDR3 spans 14 residues. The germline V gene encodes CDR1 MRHNA and CDR2 SNTAGT. V lost 2 bases to trimming and J lost 1 base, with 8 bases between them.

V usage is TRBV7-9 and J usage is TRBJ1-5, with D perhaps TRBD1 (5 bases). Germline values: CDR1 SEHNR, CDR2 FQNEAQ (reference sequence). V was clipped by 5 bases and J by 6 bases, with 14 bases between them. This CDR3 has 14 residues. CDR3 nucleotides: TGTGCCAGCAGCGAGGGCGGGGGAACTCAGCCCCAGCATTTT. Its translation: CASSEGGGTQPQHF.

The chain links TRBV6-5 to TRBJ2-7, with 8 bases lining up with TRBD1. Germline values: CDR1 MNHEY, CDR2 SVGAGI. The CDR3 length is 15 residues. With V trimmed by 2 bases and J by 4 bases, 7 bases remained unmatched. The CDR3 DNA is TGTGCCAGCAGTTACCTCGGACAGGGACCATACGAGCAGTACTTC. It yields the protein CASSYLGQGPYEQYF.

The chain combines TRBV6-1 with TRBJ2-7; D tentatively fits TRBD1 or TRBD2 (5 bases each). V was trimmed by 2 bases and J by 0 bases, leaving 14 bases between them. CDR3 length: 16 amino acids. CDR1 and CDR2 (germline): MNHNS, SASEGT. The CDR3 is CASSEIGAGLSYEQYF. In DNA form, the CDR3 reads TGTGCCAGCAGTGAAATCGGGGCAGGGCTCTCCTACGAGCAGTACTTC.

This chain uses TRBV28 with TRBJ1-1; a weak D match, TRBD1 (6 bases). V was cut by 7 bases and J by 1 base, with 22 bases left in between. The CDR3 is 17 amino acids. CDR1 MDHEN and CDR2 SYDVKM come from the germline V gene. The CDR3 spells CASTTTWGGLANTEAFF. In nucleotides, the CDR3 is TGTGCCAGCACCACAACCTGGGGGGGGCTGGCGAACACTGAAGCTTTCTTT. The variable domain in full, with the rest retrieved from reference TRBV28 and TRBJ1-1, is DVKVTQSSRYLVKRTGEKVFLECVQDMDHENMFWYRQDPGLGLRLIYFSYDVKMKEKGDIPEGYSVSREKKERFSLILESASTNQTSMYLCASTTTWGGLANTEAFFGQGTRLTVV.

This chain links TRBV6-5 with TRBJ1-2; D is unclear. The CDR3 sequence is 15 residues long. Per germline, CDR1 MNHEY and CDR2 SVGAGI. Trimming removed 0 bases at V and 3 bases at J, with 11 bases between. The CDR3 DNA is TGTGCCAGCAGTTACTCACTCTGGGGTCACTATGGCTACACCTTC. It translates to CASSYSLWGHYGYTF.

This clone was observed a single time. CDR3 in DNA: TGTGCCAGCAGCTTAGTAGGGCGTAACAATCAGCCCCAGCATTTT. The encoded protein is CASSLVGRNNQPQHF. The chain joins TRBV7-2 to TRBJ1-5; D gene unclear. The CDR3 totals 15 residues. Germline V lookup: CDR1 SGHTA, CDR2 FQGNSA. V was clipped by 1 base and J by 3 bases, with 10 bases between them.

This clone came up once. The V gene is TRBV19, the J gene TRBJ2-7; D is perhaps TRBD2 (6 bases). Trimming removed 3 bases at V and 2 bases at J, with 11 bases between. This CDR3 is built from 14 residues. The germline gives CDR1 LNHDA, CDR2 SQIVND (reference sequence). As DNA, the CDR3 is TGTGCCAGTAGTATGCGAGGAGGGACCTACGAGCAGTACTTC. The encoded protein is CASSMRGGTYEQYF.

The CDR3 protein is CASSSQGNEQYF. The CDR3 DNA sequence: TGTGCCAGCAGCTCTCAGGGGAACGAGCAGTACTTC. V gene TRBV12-3 or TRBV12-4 combines with J gene TRBJ2-7, with D perhaps matching TRBD1 (6 bases). With 6 bases removed from V and 5 bases from J, the gap between germline ends came to 11 bases. This CDR3 is 12 amino acids long.

This chain links TRBV6-6 with TRBJ1-5; TRBD1 matches 9 bases. Germline V lookup: CDR1 MNHNY, CDR2 SVGAGI (reference sequence). This CDR3 has 18 amino acids. V was clipped by 5 bases and J by 4 bases; unmatched bases: 15. In DNA form, the CDR3 reads TGTGCCAGCAGTCCTCTCATCGACAGGGGGGGTCCTAATCAGCCCCAGCATTTT. As protein: CASSPLIDRGGPNQPQHF.

This chain uses TRBV5-1 with TRBJ1-6, with D possibly TRBD1 on 6 matching bases. Germline CDR1 and CDR2: SGHRS and YFSETQ. V gave up 2 bases and J gave up 8 bases, with 8 bases separating them. There are 13 residues in the CDR3. The CDR3 nucleotides are TGCGCCAGCAGCTTCAGACAGGATTCACCCCTCCACTTT. This sequence encodes CASSFRQDSPLHF. The full variable domain, rest sourced from reference TRBV5-1 and TRBJ1-6, is KAGVTQTPRYLIKTRGQQVTLSCSPISGHRSVSWYQQTPGQGLQFLFEYFSETQRNKGNFPGRFSGRQFSNSRSEMNVSTLELGDSALYLCASSFRQDSPLHFGNGTRLTVT.

This clone appeared a single time. The rearrangement joins TRBV6-2 or TRBV6-3 to TRBJ2-7, with D uncertain. The ends were cut back, 5 bases at V and 3 bases at J, with 8 bases in the middle. This CDR3 comprises 12 residues. In germline, CDR1 is MNHEY, CDR2 SVGEGT. Here the CDR3 reads CASSLGVYEQYF. CDR3 DNA sequence: TGTGCCAGCAGTCTTGGGGTCTACGAGCAGTACTTC.

This chain joins TRBV7-9 and TRBJ1-5; D call uncertain. Between the trimmed V and J ends, which lost 4 bases and 5 bases, there was a span of 6 bases. CDR3 length: 12 amino acids. Germline CDR1 and CDR2: SEHNR and FQNEAQ (reference sequence). CDR3 coding DNA: TGTGCCAGCAGCTCCCCCCATCAGCCCCAGCATTTT. Translating gives CASSSPHQPQHF.

The chain recombines TRBV28 with TRBJ1-6; TRBD1 agrees at 9 bases. There are 17 residues in the CDR3. CDR1 is MDHEN, CDR2 SYDVKM, per germline. J was trimmed by 10 bases and V by 3 bases; bases with no gene match: 13. As DNA, the CDR3 is TGTGCCAGCAGTTTGGGTCCCGGGACAGGGTCGGGATCACCCCTCCACTTT. Translation: CASSLGPGTGSGSPLHF.

This clone was detected once. V usage is TRBV7-8 and J usage is TRBJ1-1; 9 bases agree with TRBD1. Trimming at V came to 5 bases and at J to 11 bases, leaving 18 bases not matched to a gene. There are 16 residues in the CDR3. Germline CDR1 and CDR2: SGHVS and FQNEAQ. In DNA form, the CDR3 reads TGTGCCAGCAGCCGGGACAGGGTCTCGGCCTCCGTCTCGGCTTTCTTT. Protein: CASSRDRVSASVSAFF.

The chain couples TRBV9 to TRBJ1-3, with D perhaps matching TRBD1 (5 bases). Germline V lookup: CDR1 SGDLS, CDR2 YYNGEE. The CDR3 extends over 16 amino acids. Deletions cut 2 bases from V and 0 bases from J, with 12 bases between. CDR3 amino acids: CASSVGTRSSGNTIYF. CDR3 DNA sequence: TGTGCCAGCAGCGTGGGGACCCGGAGCTCTGGAAACACCATATATTTT.